Below, 27 T cell receptor beta chains from the same sample are listed, as sequenced in a study of T cell repertoires in cytomegalovirus infection. TCRdb re-called the reads through MiXCR, storing one row per CDR3 protein. Among approximately 300,000 distinct CDR3 sequences, roughly 29% were seen once, and the ten largest hold 15% to 20%. No antigen is known for these receptors. Sequenced material: cultured PBMCs, taken from culture after CMV antigen stimulation. The receptors come from a human donor in good health (CMV status not recorded). Some clones in this sample may be carry-over from other donors' samples.

The chain is built from TRBV29-1 and TRBJ1-3; no clear D gene. V was clipped by 4 bases and J by 3 bases, with 4 bases between them. The CDR3 consists of 11 residues. Germline V gene sequence: CDR1 SQVTM, CDR2 ANQGSEA. CDR3 protein: CSVVSGNTIYF. The CDR3 region has the DNA TGCAGCGTTGTGAGTGGAAACACCATATATTTT.

A few counts support this clonotype. This rearrangement joins TRBV9 to TRBJ1-2, with TRBD1 matching over 9 bases. CDR1 SGDLS and CDR2 YYNGEE come from the germline V gene. The V segment lost 3 bases and the J segment 2 bases; nucleotides outside the gene matches: 5. The CDR3 is made up of 15 amino acids. CDR3 nucleotide sequence: TGTGCCAGCAGCGCGGGACAGGGCGTAAACTATGGCTACACCTTC. Translated: CASSAGQGVNYGYTF.

This clonotype has only a few counts. V and J are TRBV20-1 and TRBJ2-7; 8 nucleotides agree with TRBD2. CDR1 and CDR2 from the germline V gene are DFQATT and SNEGSKA (reference sequence). The junction had 9 bases not matched to a gene; V was cut back by 1 base and J by 7 bases. This CDR3 comprises 14 residues. The CDR3 DNA reads TGCAGTGCTAGAGCGGGACTAGGTAGGAGGGAGCAGTACTTC. It is translated as CSARAGLGRREQYF.

The CDR3 sequence: CASSNHGMRFENTEAFF. The CDR3 DNA follows: TGCGCCAGCAGTAACCATGGGATGAGGTTTGAGAACACTGAAGCTTTCTTT. The chain is built from TRBV4-1 and TRBJ1-1; D unclear. CDR3 length: 17 residues. V lost 6 bases and J 1 base, leaving 21 bases between the germline ends. Germline V gene sequence: CDR1 MGHRA, CDR2 YSYEKL.

This clonotype was counted between two and nine times. The chain recombines TRBV7-6 with TRBJ1-5; perhaps TRBD1 as D (6 bases). From germline, CDR1 is SGHVS and CDR2 FNYEAQ. This CDR3 is 14 amino acids long. Trimming stripped 2 bases from V and 5 bases from J, with 10 bases between. The CDR3 sequence is CASSLTPGDQPQHF. The CDR3 DNA is TGTGCCAGCAGCTTAACGCCAGGGGATCAGCCCCAGCATTTT.

This clonotype was seen only a few times. The chain carries TRBV27 and TRBJ1-1; possible D gene TRBD1, 5 bases. With 4 bases removed from V and 5 bases from J, the gap between germline ends came to 17 bases. CDR3 size: 15 residues. The V gene's germline CDR1 is MNHEY and CDR2 SMNVEV (reference sequence). The DNA of the CDR3 is TGTGCCAGCAGTTCCGACCCTGAGGGGAGGACTGAAGCTTTCTTT. Translating it yields CASSSDPEGRTEAFF.

The chain employs TRBV10-2 and TRBJ2-7; D gene unclear. V was pared by 5 bases and J by 0 bases, with 17 bases between. The CDR3 spans 16 residues. CDR1 and CDR2 (germline): WSHSY, SAAADI. The CDR3 region has the DNA TGCGCCAGCAGTTCCCGAGAAGCGTTAAGCTCCTACGAGCAGTACTTC. Protein sequence: CASSSREALSSYEQYF.

The chain couples TRBV3-1 to TRBJ1-6; 8 positions match TRBD1. CDR3 length equals 16 residues. From germline, CDR1 is LGHDT and CDR2 YNNKEL (reference sequence). J gave up 7 bases and V 6 bases, and 11 bases lay outside the gene matches. CDR3 region: CASRPNPGTGNSPLHF. CDR3 coding DNA: TGTGCCAGCAGACCTAATCCCGGGACAGGCAATTCACCCCTCCACTTT.

This clonotype was recorded many times. The rearrangement uses TRBV7-2 and TRBJ1-5, with no clear D. The length of the CDR3 is 14 residues. From germline, CDR1 is SGHTA and CDR2 FQGNSA. Trimming pared 5 bases from V and 0 bases from J, leaving 8 bases between. CDR3 region: CASSPVSSNQPQHF. The CDR3, as DNA: TGTGCCAGCAGCCCAGTATCTAGCAATCAGCCCCAGCATTTT.

The chain carries TRBV6-1 and TRBJ1-3; a possible D gene is TRBD1 (6 bases). The germline V gene has CDR1 MNHNS and CDR2 SASEGT. The CDR3 is 17 residues long. V shed 5 bases and J shed 4 bases, with 21 bases lying between them. In DNA form, the CDR3 reads TGTGCCAGCAGTAAATCCGGGGGGGGCTACGGCGGAAACACCATATATTTT. Protein sequence: CASSKSGGGYGGNTIYF.

In its sample, this clonotype was seen a few times. J is TRBJ2-5 and V is TRBV28, with 7 bases lining up with TRBD2. V lost 5 bases to trimming and J lost 4 bases; unmatched junction nucleotides: 10. The germline gives CDR1 MDHEN, CDR2 SYDVKM. The CDR3 is 15 residues long. CDR3 protein: CASSPRREWIETQYF. The CDR3, as DNA: TGTGCCAGCAGTCCCAGGCGGGAGTGGATAGAGACCCAGTACTTC. The complete variable domain, with remaining parts taken from reference TRBV28 and TRBJ2-5, reads DVKVTQSSRYLVKRTGEKVFLECVQDMDHENMFWYRQDPGLGLRLIYFSYDVKMKEKGDIPEGYSVSREKKERFSLILESASTNQTSMYLCASSPRREWIETQYFGPGTRLLVL.

CDR3 sequence (DNA): TGTGCCACCAGCGGCCGGGAGGAAGGGGCCAACGTCCTGACTTTC. It translates to CATSGREEGANVLTF. V gene TRBV15 combines with J gene TRBJ2-6; 7 bases line up with TRBD2. The germline V gene encodes CDR1 LNHNV and CDR2 YYDKDF (reference sequence). V dropped 5 bases and J dropped 4; count of bases not matched to a gene: 5. The CDR3 spans 15 residues.

The table lists this clonotype with a few counts. J is TRBJ2-7 and V is TRBV6-1; D is possibly TRBD2 (6 bases). The CDR3 is made up of 14 amino acids. Looked up from germline, CDR1 is MNHNS and CDR2 is SASEGT. V lost 7 bases to trimming and J lost 2 bases, with 15 bases between them. The CDR3 loop is CASTGTWQTYEQYF. CDR3 DNA: TGTGCCAGCACCGGGACTTGGCAGACCTACGAGCAGTACTTC.

There are many counts of this clonotype. The CDR3 coding sequence is TGTGCCAGCAGTCCCTCCCGGGGGGGCAATGAGCAGTTCTTC. It yields the protein CASSPSRGGNEQFF. This chain connects TRBV28 to TRBJ2-1, with 8 bases that match TRBD2. J gave up 6 bases and V 5 bases, and 6 bases lay outside the gene matches. This CDR3 spans 14 amino acids. Germline V lookup: CDR1 MDHEN, CDR2 SYDVKM. Using reference TRBV28 and TRBJ2-1 for the parts outside the CDR3, the full variable domain is DVKVTQSSRYLVKRTGEKVFLECVQDMDHENMFWYRQDPGLGLRLIYFSYDVKMKEKGDIPEGYSVSREKKERFSLILESASTNQTSMYLCASSPSRGGNEQFFGPGTRLTVL.

This chain links TRBV11-2 with TRBJ1-1; D unresolved. V gave up 4 bases and J gave up 0 bases, with 9 bases separating them. The germline CDR1 and CDR2 sequences are SGHAT and FQNNGV. The CDR3 spans 14 residues. This CDR3 is CASSSFRMNTEAFF. CDR3 bases: TGTGCCAGCAGCTCCTTCAGGATGAACACTGAAGCTTTCTTT.

The chain links TRBV5-4 to TRBJ2-3; 8 positions agree with TRBD2. Germline lookup yields CDR1 SGHNT and CDR2 YYREEE (reference sequence). The CDR3 spans 22 residues. The junction had 25 bases not matched to a gene; V was cut back by 4 bases and J by 0 bases. CDR3 loop: CASSVDVVHPGGRTNSTDTQYF. DNA for the CDR3: TGTGCCAGCAGCGTGGATGTCGTTCACCCTGGCGGGAGGACTAATAGCACAGATACGCAGTATTTT.

This clonotype was picked up many times. The chain employs TRBV6-1 and TRBJ2-1; 9 bases match TRBD1. The CDR3 has 15 residues. V gave up 6 bases and J gave up 2 bases; unmatched junction bases: 5. Germline loops: CDR1 MNHNS, CDR2 SASEGT. CDR3 sequence reads: CASSPGQGPYNEQFF. The CDR3 bases are TGTGCCAGCAGCCCGGGACAGGGACCCTACAATGAGCAGTTCTTC.

This clonotype was recorded many times. The chain links TRBV7-2 to TRBJ2-1; tentatively, D is TRBD2 (6 bases). Trimming cost V 5 bases and J 12 bases, with 20 bases left between them. The CDR3 covers 14 residues. Germline V CDR1 and CDR2: SGHTA, FQGNSA. The CDR3 sequence: CASSIRLDPMTQFF. As DNA, the CDR3 is TGTGCCAGCAGCATTCGACTAGACCCAATGACGCAGTTCTTC.

This clonotype appeared a few times. The chain combines TRBV28 with TRBJ1-5; TRBD1 aligns across 8 bases. V dropped 6 bases and J dropped 1; count of bases not matched to a gene: 11. In germline, CDR1 is MDHEN, CDR2 SYDVKM. The CDR3 sequence is 17 residues long. CDR3 in amino acids: CASRSIYRDRSNQPQHF. Here the CDR3 DNA reads TGTGCCAGCAGATCAATATACCGGGACAGGAGCAATCAGCCCCAGCATTTT.

This clonotype was counted a few times. Written as DNA, the CDR3 is TGCGCCAGCAGCCAAGATTTCGAAACTAATGAAAAACTGTTTTTT. Residues: CASSQDFETNEKLFF. This rearrangement joins TRBV4-1 to TRBJ1-4; D remains ambiguous. CDR3 length: 15 amino acids. The germline V gene has CDR1 MGHRA and CDR2 YSYEKL. The V end lost 0 bases, the J end lost 1 base, and 6 bases lay between the germline ends.

The chain has TRBV5-1 and TRBJ1-1; 8 nucleotides agree with TRBD1. J was trimmed by 0 bases and V by 3 bases; bases with no gene match: 7. Per the germline V gene, CDR1 is SGHRS and CDR2 is YFSETQ. The CDR3 totals 16 residues. The chain's CDR3 is CASSSQGAALNTEAFF. As DNA, the CDR3 is TGCGCCAGCAGCTCCCAGGGGGCGGCGCTGAACACTGAAGCTTTCTTT.

This clonotype appeared a few times. The rearrangement links TRBV7-3 to TRBJ2-3; no reliable D call. With 4 bases removed from V and 0 bases from J, the gap between germline ends came to 5 bases. The CDR3 totals 13 residues. Germline CDR1 and CDR2: SGHTA and FQGTGA. CDR3 amino acids: CASSSVSTDTQYF. CDR3 in DNA: TGTGCCAGCAGCTCCGTCAGCACAGATACGCAGTATTTT.

The rearrangement links TRBV7-9 to TRBJ1-2; the D is unclear. CDR1 is SEHNR and CDR2 is FQNEAQ in the germline V gene (reference sequence). The V gene lost 5 bases and the J gene lost 2 bases, with 6 bases spanning the gap. The CDR3 runs 12 residues. CDR3 sequence: CASSHNNYGYTF. For the CDR3, the DNA is TGTGCCAGCAGCCACAACAACTATGGCTACACCTTC.

The V call is TRBV24-1, the J call TRBJ1-3; no definite D call. CDR1 and CDR2 from the germline V gene are KGHDR and SFDVKD. V gave up 3 bases and J gave up 4 bases, with 9 bases separating them. CDR3 length: 14 residues. Here the CDR3 reads CATSDTTPGNTIYF. CDR3 DNA sequence: TGTGCCACCAGTGATACCACCCCAGGAAACACCATATATTTT.

DNA for the CDR3: TGTGCCAGCAGCTTAGGACGGGAGAGTGAAGCTTTCTTT. Translated: CASSLGRESEAFF. The chain couples TRBV13 to TRBJ1-1; the D is unclear. Germline V gene lookup returns CDR1 PRHDT and CDR2 FYEKMQ (reference sequence). There are 13 residues in the CDR3. The V and J ends lost 0 bases and 7 bases respectively, with 9 bases between them.

This clonotype showed up many times. This chain joins TRBV19 and TRBJ1-5; D is perhaps TRBD1 (5 bases). This CDR3 spans 15 amino acids. Trimming took 6 bases from V and 1 from J, leaving 13 bases between them. Germline V gene sequence: CDR1 LNHDA, CDR2 SQIVND (reference sequence). The CDR3 spells CASRIQAISNQPQHF. In DNA, the CDR3 is TGTGCCAGTAGGATACAGGCGATAAGCAATCAGCCCCAGCATTTT.

The chain joins TRBV12-3 or TRBV12-4 to TRBJ1-1, with unresolved D. Trimming left V 7 bases short and J 8 bases short, with 11 bases between. This CDR3 has 11 residues. The CDR3 spells CASIRTEEAFF. DNA for the CDR3: TGTGCCAGCATCCGGACGGAAGAAGCTTTCTTT.